There are many counts of the clone carrying this TCR beta chain. No antigen is known for it. MiXCR, run by TCRdb on the multiplex PCR reads, gives a single entry per CDR3 protein. The sample has 150,000 to 200,000 distinct CDR3 sequences, more than 25% seen once. This sample is part of a study of breast tumors, draining lymph nodes, adjacent tissues. Whole-study findings and limits: Tumor repertoires ranked between lymph nodes and nontumor tissue in diversity, with V and J gene preferences. Luminal-like breast cancer showed significantly higher tumor–nontumor repertoire similarity than basal-like.

Samples came from axillary lymph nodes draining the breast cancer. The sequenced sample consisted of axillary lymph node tissue. The receptor was isolated from a female donor with breast cancer. Some clones in this sample may be carry-over from other donors' samples.

CDR3 coding DNA: TGTGCCAGCAGTTATCTGGCCGGAGGGATACAGCCCCAGCATTTT. This encodes CASSYLAGGIQPQHF. The chain links TRBV6-2 or TRBV6-3 to TRBJ1-5; no firm D call. With 3 bases removed from V and 7 bases from J, the gap between germline ends came to 16 bases. Germline V lookup: CDR1 MNHEY, CDR2 SVGEGT. The CDR3 contains 15 residues.